Shown below are 7 T cell receptor beta chains from a single sample sequenced in a study of blood T cell repertoires in COVID-19. Assay: immunoSEQ multiplex PCR; the TCRdb copy retains only in-frame clones and omits some. This table has tens of thousands of clones, roughly 84% appearing once. The sequencing sample was made of peripheral blood. Source of these receptors: a man aged 50-60 years with acute or convalescent COVID-19.

V gene TRBV28 combines with J gene TRBJ2-3; D is perhaps TRBD1 (6 bases). Germline V lookup: CDR1 MDHEN, CDR2 SYDVKM. The CDR3 loop spans 16 amino acids. V shed 6 bases and J shed 6 bases, with 22 bases lying between them. This CDR3 reads CASSLIPGTLGDTQYF. Written as DNA, the CDR3 is TGTGCCAGCAGCTTAATCCCCGGGACACTCGGGGATACGCAGTATTTT.

The V call is TRBV7-9, the J call TRBJ1-3; D gene uncertain. With 3 bases removed from V and 3 bases from J, the gap between germline ends came to 3 bases. The CDR3 length is 12 residues. Germline V gene lookup returns CDR1 SEHNR and CDR2 FQNEAQ (reference sequence). The DNA of the CDR3 is TGTGCCAGCAGCTTTATTGGAAACACCATATATTTT. Encoded protein: CASSFIGNTIYF.

This clone came up a few times. V and J are TRBV30 and TRBJ2-1, with D perhaps TRBD2 (5 bases). This CDR3 spans 14 amino acids. CDR1 and CDR2 from the germline V gene are GTSNPN and SVGIG (reference sequence). With 4 bases removed from V and 9 bases from J, the gap between germline ends came to 19 bases. The CDR3 sequence: CAWNAGLTPAEQFF. The CDR3 DNA is TGTGCCTGGAACGCGGGCCTGACCCCCGCTGAGCAGTTCTTC. Complete variable domain (other parts from reference TRBV30 and TRBJ2-1): SQTIHQWPATLVQPVGSPLSLECTVEGTSNPNLYWYRQAAGRGLQLLFYSVGIGQISSEVPQNLSASRPQDRQFILSSKKLLLSDSGFYLCAWNAGLTPAEQFFGPGTRLTVL.

V is TRBV19 and J is TRBJ1-2; the match to TRBD1 covers 12 bases. Germline V lookup: CDR1 LNHDA, CDR2 SQIVND (reference sequence). The CDR3 loop spans 13 amino acids. With 7 bases clipped from V and 7 bases from J, the junction kept 4 bases outside the gene matches. The CDR3 DNA is TGTGCCAGTAAGGGACAGGGGGCGGTTGGCTACACCTTC. Its translation is CASKGQGAVGYTF.

The CDR3 DNA follows: TGCGCCAGCAGTACCCTAGGGGCACCAAATGAAAAACTGTTTTTT. Encoded protein: CASSTLGAPNEKLFF. The rearrangement uses TRBV4-1 and TRBJ1-4; TRBD1 is a possible D gene (5 bases). This CDR3 contains 15 residues. With 6 bases removed from V and 5 bases from J, the gap between germline ends came to 16 bases. Germline V CDR1 and CDR2: MGHRA, YSYEKL.

The V gene is TRBV11-2, the J gene TRBJ2-5; 11 bases are a match to TRBD2. V dropped 6 bases and J dropped 4; count of bases not matched to a gene: 4. Germline values: CDR1 SGHAT, CDR2 FQNNGV. The CDR3 extends over 14 amino acids. The CDR3 DNA is TGTGCCAGCAGTAGCGGGGGGGCCGCAGAGACCCAGTACTTC. It yields the protein CASSSGGAAETQYF. Using reference TRBV11-2 and TRBJ2-5 for the parts outside the CDR3, the full variable domain is EAGVAQSPRYKIIEKRQSVAFWCNPISGHATLYWYQQILGQGPKLLIQFQNNGVVDDSQLPKDRFSAERLKGVDSTLKIQPAKLEDSAVYLCASSSGGAAETQYFGPGTRLLVL.

The chain combines TRBV4-3 with TRBJ2-1; 7 bases map to TRBD1. This CDR3 is 13 amino acids long. CDR1 LGHNA and CDR2 YSLEER come from the germline V gene. With V trimmed by 3 bases and J by 10 bases, 6 bases remained unmatched. Here the CDR3 reads CASSQYRGREQFF. In DNA, the CDR3 is TGCGCCAGCAGCCAGTACAGGGGCAGAGAGCAGTTCTTC.